The sequence of this TCR beta chain was determined in a study of blood T cell repertoires in COVID-19. About the study: The cDNA or gDNA used as material had been derived from T cells, B-cell-depleted T cells, or PBMCs.

Data came from immunoSEQ multiplex PCR; TCRdb stores just in-frame clones and leaves some out. The table shows 150,000 to 250,000 clones, with 87% occurring only once. This CDR3 has 12 residues. Germline V gene data show CDR1 as WNHNN and CDR2 as SYGVQD (reference sequence). Trimming took 9 bases from V and 5 from J; bases not matched to a gene: 4. Participants reported their clinical history, and cohort assignment relied on those reports. Recovered participants had two consecutive negative NP/OP PCR tests, healthcare professional clearance, or symptom resolution. V is TRBV10-1 and J is TRBJ1-2; 9 bases agree with TRBD1. The sequence derives from a woman aged 30 to 39 who had recovered from COVID-19. Source material: PBMCs or T cells enriched from blood (not recorded which). CDR3 nucleotides: TGCGCCAGGCGGGACAGGGAGTATGGCTACACCTTC. Translated: CARRDREYGYTF.